This T cell receptor (beta chain) emerged from a study of shared clonotypes between healthy human individuals (dated by TCRdb to the early 2020s). Context from the whole study: The cohort comprised a couple of women and a few men aged 18 to 49 years. For each donor, CD4 naive and CD4 memory were each given three plates, CD8 naive was given two plates, and CD8 memory was given one plate. Blood TCR repertoires of a handful of healthy adults were deeply sequenced to estimate repertoire size and the extent of clonotype sharing between individuals. To increase sequencing depth and limit assay-specific biases, different laboratories used diverse techniques to prepare libraries and sequence TCR repertoires. Per donor, leukapheresis produced somewhere between about 0.9 and 9 billion PBMCs. Study-wide findings and limitations: Because the study included only a small number of donors, the genetic and exposure-history diversity represented was limited. Across a handful of donors, about 5% of naive CD4, roughly 3.5% of naive CD8, about 2.3% of memory CD4, and 0.4% of memory CD8 clonotypes were shared. Naive subsets generally had larger estimated clonotype richness than memory subsets. Incomplete sequencing was indicated by rarefaction of sorted-subset datasets, despite the large sequencing depth. Based on pairwise subsampling, the degree of clonotype sharing among donors was expected to be affected by sequencing depth. Higher generation probabilities were observed for clonotypes shared by all four sorted-subset donors than for non-shared clonotypes. Sampling was restricted to blood, and TCR repertoires in tissue are likely to differ from TCR repertoires in blood.

The donors were healthy, HIV-negative adults with no recently reported acute infections or vaccinations. Only Caucasian adults living in Nashville, Tennessee, USA were represented among the donors. CD4+ T cells were enriched through magnetic negative selection, after which naive cells were positively selected on CD45RA and the remaining negative fraction served as the memory subset. Blood was obtained by leukapheresis, after which PBMCs were separated by Ficoll-Histopaque density gradient centrifugation and cryopreserved in liquid nitrogen vapor phase. Analytical flow cytometry was used to check the purity and quantity of each magnetically sorted T cell population. Genomic DNA was isolated from every sorted fraction and measured by UV absorbance on a Nanodrop 2000c. The CDR3 starts with the cysteine, ends with the phenylalanine, and has 17 residues. Kept here is only the CDR3 DNA, which spans 51 bases and is read in frame from base 1.

Using the deep immunoSEQ assay, TCR CDR3 regions were amplified from genomic DNA by multiplex PCR. Genomic DNA extracted from each cell subset was distributed evenly over all wells of several immunoSEQ 96-well plates, and each plate served as one replicate. For sorted subsets, each replicate PCR was loaded with about 0.2 ug genomic DNA, equivalent to 25,000 to 35,000 T cell genomes. Purified libraries were quantified with a Qubit 3.0 fluorometer, sized on a Bioanalyzer 2100, and re-quantified with the KAPA Library Quantification kit. A separate single-read 150-cycle Illumina NextSeq 550 flow cell was used to sequence each immunoSEQ 96-well plate. The paper's processing steps were these. Because the immunoSEQ output held only junctional sequences and lacked quality scores, the filtering could not match the filtering applied to full-length reads. Sequences were annotated with PyIR, a Python wrapper for IgBLAST v1.9, and V/J genes and CDR3 were assigned using IMGT germline references. Reads with weak V/J assignments (E-value above 1e-6), missing CDR3, stop codons, out-of-frame junctions, or ambiguous translated residues were removed. A V3J clonotype was defined by an identical inferred V gene, J gene, and CDR3 amino acid sequence. The percentage overlap between two repertoires was calculated by dividing the number of shared unique clonotypes by the size of the smaller repertoire. Richness of each repertoire was evaluated using RTK rarefaction, the Chao1 estimator, and Recon v2.1 estimates of unobserved clonotypes. For all TCRbeta clonotypes obtained by the gDNA method from four donors, generation probabilities were computed with OLGA. TCRdb obtained this table from immuneACCESS and retained in-frame rearrangements with V and J assigned. These tables miss some clones; where compared with another copy, unresolved V genes account for less than half of the shortfall, and the remainder is unexplained. Clone size and V and J calls were adopted from that table, with D and trimming inferred from the DNA. The sample table lists approximately 2,300,000 clones, around 92% of them with a count of one. Approximately 0.4% of the sample is taken by the ten largest.

Comments on this clone: Its antigen remains unidentified. No base qualities exist here, and no much larger clone lies one base off it.

This receptor was obtained from a man in his late teens or twenties in good health. Some clones in this sample may be carry-over from other donors' samples. This sequence uses TRBV12-2 and TRBJ1-5. TRBV12-2 is given as a pseudogene. Sequencing used naive CD4+ T cells from PBMCs. The cell subset or site tag for this specimen amounts to: CD45RA+ positively selected. The CDR3 protein is CASRLSRWTRVNQPQHF. The DNA sequence reads TGTGCAAGTCGCTTAAGTCGCTGGACTAGGGTCAATCAGCCCCAGCATTTT.